These T cell receptor beta chains were read from a single sample in a study of blood T cell repertoires in COVID-19. Produced via immunoSEQ multiplex PCR; TCRdb's table is partial and in-frame only. The repertoire consists of about 180,000 clones, with about 80% occurring once and the leading ten covering 26%. The specimen sequenced was peripheral blood. These receptors were obtained from an older woman with acute or convalescent COVID-19. CDR3s include the opening cysteine and the closing phenylalanine or tryptophan. D genes are given only for firm matches. Clone size appears in some rows only: once, few, many, or a class for an expanded clone.

V	size	D	J	CDR3	DNA
TRBV2	.	TRBD1	TRBJ1-2	CASRGTGGAGYGYTF	TGTGCCAGCAGGGGAACAGGGGGCGCGGGCTATGGCTACACCTTC
TRBV3-1/TRBV3-2	few	.	TRBJ2-5	CASSPIRRSAHQETQYF	TGTGCCAGCAGCCCGATAAGGAGGAGCGCACACCAAGAGACCCAGTACTTC
TRBV4-2	.	.	TRBJ1-5	CASSQVNRNQPQHF	TGTGCCAGCAGCCAAGTGAACAGAAATCAGCCCCAGCATTTT
TRBV15	.	TRBD2	TRBJ2-7	CATSREGGGYEQYF	TGTGCCACCAGCAGAGAGGGCGGGGGTTACGAGCAGTACTTC
TRBV19	.	TRBD2	TRBJ2-1	CASSTRSRASGREDEQFF	TGTGCCAGTAGTACCCGAAGTCGAGCTAGCGGGAGGGAGGATGAGCAGTTCTTC
TRBV6-6	.	TRBD1	TRBJ1-3	CASLQGGSLSGNTIYF	TGTGCCAGCCTCCAGGGGGGCAGCCTCTCTGGAAACACCATATATTTT
TRBV3-1/TRBV3-2	.	.	TRBJ2-1	CASSPFGGEQFF	TGTGCCAGCAGCCCCTTTGGAGGTGAGCAGTTCTTC
TRBV19	.	.	TRBJ2-7	CASSTGRSAGSYAGSYEQYF	TGTGCCAGTAGTACCGGCCGATCGGCGGGGTCGTACGCAGGATCCTACGAGCAGTACTTC
TRBV7-2	.	.	TRBJ2-7	CASSSRGTAGYEQYF	TGTGCCAGCAGCTCACGGGGGACGGCCGGCTACGAGCAGTACTTC
TRBV7-8	.	TRBD1	TRBJ1-1	CASSRDRSGEAFF	TGTGCCAGCAGCCGGGACAGGAGTGGAGAAGCTTTCTTT
TRBV7-9	.	TRBD1	TRBJ1-4	CASSPMGQGASNEKLFF	TGTGCCAGCAGCCCAATGGGACAGGGGGCCTCTAATGAAAAACTGTTTTTT
TRBV6-5	.	.	TRBJ2-7	CASRAGLNYEQYF	TGTGCCAGCAGGGCGGGACTTAACTACGAGCAGTACTTC
TRBV3-1/TRBV3-2	.	.	TRBJ2-7	CASSQDLVTGTYEQYF	TGTGCCAGCAGCCAAGATCTCGTAACGGGGACTTACGAGCAGTACTTC
TRBV2	.	TRBD1	TRBJ1-3	CATGTDSGNTIYF	TGTGCCACTGGGACAGACTCTGGAAACACCATATATTTT
TRBV10-2	.	.	TRBJ2-5	CASSEGGRETQYF	TGCGCCAGCAGTGAGGGGGGCCGAGAGACCCAGTACTTC
TRBV4-1	few	TRBD2	TRBJ2-3	CASRIVGLATDTQYF	TGCGCCAGCAGAATAGTCGGACTAGCGACAGATACGCAGTATTTT
TRBV10-2	.	TRBD2	TRBJ2-2	CASSGGGTGELFF	TGCGCCAGCAGCGGGGGGGGCACCGGGGAGCTGTTTTTT
TRBV11-2	.	.	TRBJ2-2	CASSWSASAAGELFF	TGTGCCAGCAGCTGGAGCGCTAGCGCGGCCGGGGAGCTGTTTTTT
TRBV30	.	TRBD1	TRBJ2-5	CAWRQGAGETQYF	TGTGCCTGGAGACAGGGGGCCGGCGAGACCCAGTACTTC
TRBV10-2	.	TRBD2	TRBJ2-2	CASSSSSGRGNTGELFF	TGCGCCAGCAGTTCGTCGAGCGGGAGGGGGAACACCGGGGAGCTGTTTTTT
TRBV19	.	TRBD1	TRBJ1-5	CASSIGVGTGVVSSNQPQHF	TGTGCCAGTAGTATAGGAGTTGGGACAGGGGTCGTTTCAAGCAATCAGCCCCAGCATTTT
TRBV5-4	.	TRBD2	TRBJ2-5	CASSADTSGLKETQYF	TGTGCCAGCAGCGCCGATACTAGCGGCCTGAAGGAGACCCAGTACTTC
TRBV5-1	.	.	TRBJ2-6	CASSLSQISGANVLTF	TGCGCCAGCAGCTTGAGTCAGATCTCTGGGGCCAACGTCCTGACTTTC
TRBV7-9	.	TRBD2	TRBJ2-3	CASSARLAGALTDTQYF	TGTGCCAGCAGCGCAAGACTAGCGGGAGCTCTCACAGATACGCAGTATTTT
TRBV14	.	TRBD1	TRBJ1-1	CASSQGGTGIRYAEAFF	TGTGCCAGCAGCCAAGGTGGGACAGGGATTAGATACGCTGAAGCTTTCTTT
TRBV7-8	.	TRBD2	TRBJ2-1	CASSTTGLSGRWYEQFF	TGTGCCAGCAGCACCACTGGCCTTAGCGGGAGGTGGTATGAGCAGTTCTTC
TRBV29-1	.	.	TRBJ1-3	CSVETVLSGNTIYF	TGCAGCGTTGAAACAGTCCTCTCTGGAAACACCATATATTTT
TRBV5-5	.	TRBD1	TRBJ1-6	CASSFTGVGRSPLHF	TGTGCCAGCAGCTTTACAGGGGTAGGGCGTTCACCCCTCCACTTT
TRBV5-1	.	TRBD2	TRBJ2-3	CASSMLAGGTDTQYF	TGCGCCAGCAGTATGCTAGCGGGAGGAACGGATACGCAGTATTTT
TRBV19	.	TRBD1	TRBJ1-5	CAGGQATSNQPQHF	TGTGCCGGTGGACAGGCCACGAGCAATCAGCCCCAGCATTTT
TRBV30	.	.	TRBJ1-6	CAWAGTMNSPLHF	TGTGCCTGGGCCGGGACAATGAATTCACCCCTCCACTTT
TRBV5-4	.	.	TRBJ2-5	CASSPAGRGKETQYF	TGTGCCAGCAGCCCCGCGGGACGGGGTAAAGAGACCCAGTACTTC
TRBV4-2	.	TRBD2	TRBJ2-7	CASSQDGGGGLSYEQYF	TGTGCCAGCAGCCAAGATGGCGGGGGAGGGCTCTCCTACGAGCAGTACTTC
TRBV9	.	TRBD2	TRBJ2-7	CASSVAAGVIYEQYF	TGTGCCAGCAGCGTAGCAGCGGGAGTGATATACGAGCAGTACTTC